The 26 T cell receptor beta chains given below trace back to one sample, sequenced in a study of shared clonotypes between healthy human individuals. Clones were sequenced by immunoSEQ multiplex PCR, and TCRdb holds only the in-frame ones, with some missing. The data contain about 490,000 clones, 76% of them seen just once; the ten biggest clones take up 13%. Sequencing was carried out using PBMCs. These receptor sequences come from a woman aged 40 to 50 in good health. Some clones in this sample may be carry-over from other donors' samples.

The J gene is TRBJ2-3, the V gene TRBV7-8; the D is unclear. CDR1 and CDR2 from the germline V gene are SGHVS and FQNEAQ. V shed 5 bases and J shed 0 bases, with 12 bases lying between them. The CDR3 length is 15 residues. The CDR3 reads CASSPSQLSTDTQYF. The CDR3 nucleotides read TGTGCCAGCAGCCCCAGCCAGCTGAGCACAGATACGCAGTATTTT.

The gene calls are TRBV20-1 and TRBJ1-1, with no clear D. Germline CDR1 reads DFQATT; CDR2 reads SNEGSKA (reference sequence). The CDR3 covers 11 residues. With 7 bases removed from V and 5 bases from J, the gap between germline ends came to 11 bases. CDR3 region: CSVGRRTEAFF. The DNA for the CDR3 is TGCAGTGTAGGTCGGCGGACTGAAGCTTTCTTT.

Written as DNA, the CDR3 is TGTGCCATCAGTGAGTCGGGCGGGAGCGTGGTCCCCGGGGAGCTGTTTTTT. Protein product: CAISESGGSVVPGELFF. The J gene is TRBJ2-2, the V gene TRBV10-3, with 7 bases that match TRBD2. The CDR3 consists of 17 residues. Germline V gene sequence: CDR1 ENHRY, CDR2 SYGVKD. With 0 bases clipped from V and 6 bases from J, the junction kept 10 bases outside the gene matches.

In its sample, this clone was seen many times. CDR3 in amino acids: CAISESGEKLFF. CDR3 in DNA: TGTGCCATCAGTGAGTCGGGCGAAAAACTGTTTTTT. The chain joins TRBV10-3 to TRBJ1-4; D not resolved. Trimming took off 0 bases at V and 8 bases at J, with 4 bases between the two ends. Germline V lookup: CDR1 ENHRY, CDR2 SYGVKD. This CDR3 has 12 residues.

The sample holds a few counts of this clone. The V and J genes are TRBV28 and TRBJ2-2; 11 bases line up with TRBD2. The CDR3 consists of 15 residues. V was clipped by 6 bases and J by 6 bases; unmatched bases: 6. Germline V CDR1 and CDR2: MDHEN, SYDVKM. The CDR3 DNA sequence: TGTGCCAGCAGGGATAGCGGGAGGGCCGCCGGGGAGCTGTTTTTT. Its translation: CASRDSGRAAGELFF.

The V call is TRBV30, the J call TRBJ2-3, with 9 bases matching TRBD2. From germline, CDR1 is GTSNPN and CDR2 SVGIG (reference sequence). Trimming took 3 bases from V and 2 from J; bases not matched to a gene: 12. The CDR3 is 17 amino acids. CDR3 coding DNA: TGTGCCTGGAGAGGCCTAGCGGGGAATATCCTCACAGATACGCAGTATTTT. Protein: CAWRGLAGNILTDTQYF.

V usage is TRBV5-4 and J usage is TRBJ2-1; no clear D gene. Trimming pared 6 bases from V and 5 bases from J, leaving 12 bases between. The germline CDR1 and CDR2 sequences are SGHNT and YYREEE (reference sequence). This CDR3 spans 13 amino acids. The CDR3 protein is CASNLDLDNEQFF. The CDR3 DNA sequence: TGTGCCAGCAATCTCGACCTGGACAATGAGCAGTTCTTC.

The V and J genes are TRBV29-1 and TRBJ2-3, with TRBD2 identical over 8 bases. The CDR3 runs to 15 residues. Germline CDR1 reads SQVTM; CDR2 reads ANQGSEA. V lost 6 bases, J lost 6 bases, and 14 bases stayed unmatched. The CDR3 coding sequence is TGCAGCGTCGGTGGAGTTGTGCGGGAGGCTGATACGCAGTATTTT. Encoded protein: CSVGGVVREADTQYF.

This sequence joins TRBV30 and TRBJ1-1; D not resolved. V dropped 3 bases and J dropped 0 bases, with 8 bases sitting between them. The CDR3 is 13 amino acids. Germline values: CDR1 GTSNPN, CDR2 SVGIG (reference sequence). DNA for the CDR3: TGTGCCTGGAGACGGGTCATGAACACTGAAGCTTTCTTT. As protein: CAWRRVMNTEAFF.

Turning to this clone: A much larger clone lies one base from this, so it may be a read error. The V call is TRBV28, the J call TRBJ2-7; TRBD1 or TRBD2 may be the D gene (6 bases each). Per the germline V gene, CDR1 is MDHEN and CDR2 is SYDVKM. The CDR3 is made up of 15 amino acids. V was shortened by 4 bases and J by 5 bases, with 18 bases between the two germline ends. DNA for the CDR3: TGTGCCAGCAGTTCCTTGACGGGGGCGGCCCACGAGCAGTACTTC. Its translation is CASSSLTGAAHEQYF. Complete variable domain (other parts from reference TRBV28 and TRBJ2-7): DVKVTQSSRYLVKRTGEKVFLECVQDMDHENMFWYRQDPGLGLRLIYFSYDVKMKEKGDIPEGYSVSREKKERFSLILESASTNQTSMYLCASSSLTGAAHEQYFGPGTRLTVT.

This chain uses TRBV7-3 with TRBJ2-3; the D is unclear. V was pared by 5 bases and J by 0 bases, with 12 bases between. This CDR3 contains 15 residues. Germline CDR1 SGHTA, CDR2 FQGTGA. CDR3 DNA sequence: TGTGCCAGCAGCAATGGTATGGCTAGCACAGATACGCAGTATTTT. Amino acid sequence: CASSNGMASTDTQYF.

This clone was detected a few times. A single base is all that separates this from a far larger clone, so a read error is likely. The conserved closing phenylalanine or tryptophan is absent in this CDR3, likely reflecting a read error. This chain connects TRBV30 to TRBJ2-7; 9 bases are shared with TRBD2. The germline CDR1 and CDR2 sequences are GTSNPN and SVGIG (reference sequence). The CDR3 consists of 15 residues. V lost 0 bases, J lost 3 bases, and 6 bases stayed unmatched. The DNA of the CDR3 is TGTGCCTGGAGTGTACGGCGGGAGGGCTTCTACGAGCAGTACCTC. Translation: CAWSVRREGFYEQYL.

The table lists this clone with a few counts. Other DNA sequences of this sample code for an identical CDR3. This chain links TRBV25-1 with TRBJ1-3; D is unclear. The CDR3 runs 11 residues. The germline V gene has CDR1 MGHDK and CDR2 SYGVNS. CDR3 region: CGSRSGNTIYF. The DNA for the CDR3 is TGTGGCTCCCGCTCTGGAAACACCATATATTTT.

This chain uses TRBV18 with TRBJ1-1, with 7 bases fitting TRBD1. The germline V gene has CDR1 KGHSH and CDR2 LQKENI. The junction had 12 bases not matched to a gene; V was cut back by 6 bases and J by 5 bases. The CDR3 extends over 15 amino acids. CDR3 DNA: TGTGCCAGCTCGCCTCAGGGGGATGGAGAAACTGAAGCTTTCTTT. Its translation is CASSPQGDGETEAFF.

J is TRBJ1-4 and V is TRBV2; D ambiguous. CDR1 and CDR2 (germline): SNHLY, FYNNEI. The ends were cut back, 7 bases at V and 13 bases at J, with 16 bases in the middle. CDR3 length: 12 residues. The CDR3 nucleotides read TGTGCCAGCACTGGAGACTCCGAAGGACTGTTTTTT. Residues: CASTGDSEGLFF.

The genes are TRBV2 and TRBJ1-2; D uncertain. Germline values: CDR1 SNHLY, CDR2 FYNNEI. Trimming took 7 bases from V and 5 from J, leaving 8 bases between them. CDR3 size: 11 residues. The CDR3 protein is CASTPQYGYTF. The CDR3 coding sequence is TGTGCCAGCACTCCCCAATATGGCTACACCTTC. The full variable domain, completed using reference TRBV2 and TRBJ1-2, is EPEVTQTPSHQVTQMGQEVILRCVPISNHLYFYWYRQILGQKVEFLVSFYNNEISEKSEIFDDQFSVERPDGSNFTLKIRSTKLEDSAMYFCASTPQYGYTFGSGTRLTVV.

The CDR3 protein is CASSQGLDVNEQFF. As DNA, the CDR3 is TGTGCCAGCAGTCAGGGACTAGACGTAAATGAGCAGTTCTTC. The chain uses TRBV25-1 and TRBJ2-1, with 8 bases fitting TRBD2. The CDR3 runs to 14 residues. Trimming cost V 5 bases and J 7 bases; bases outside gene matches: 7. The germline gives CDR1 MGHDK, CDR2 SYGVNS. The full variable domain, in which reference TRBV25-1 and TRBJ2-1 provide the parts outside the CDR3, is EADIYQTPRYLVIGTGKKITLECSQTMGHDKMYWYQQDPGMELHLIHYSYGVNSTEKGDLSSESTVSRIRTEHFPLTLESARPSHTSQYLCASSQGLDVNEQFFGPGTRLTVL.

In this sample, this clone turned up a few times. The V and J genes are TRBV28 and TRBJ2-5; 8 nucleotides match TRBD1. V shed 2 bases, J shed 5 bases, and the junction held 7 bases outside the gene matches. The CDR3 is made up of 15 amino acids. Looked up from germline, CDR1 is MDHEN and CDR2 is SYDVKM. The CDR3 is CASSLLDRDSETQYF. The CDR3 region has the DNA TGTGCCAGCAGTTTACTGGACAGGGACAGTGAGACCCAGTACTTC.

This clone was observed once. This may stem from a read error, because a much larger clone lies one nucleotide away. CDR3 sequence: CASNDMDRGLYEQYF. CDR3 DNA: TGTGCCAGCAATGATATGGACAGGGGTCTCTACGAGCAGTACTTC. The rearrangement uses TRBV25-1 and TRBJ2-7, with 9 bases fitting TRBD1. The CDR3 consists of 15 residues. Losses at the gene ends were 7 bases for V and 3 bases for J; bases not matched to a gene: 10. Germline CDR1 reads MGHDK; CDR2 reads SYGVNS.

This rearrangement joins TRBV2 to TRBJ2-1, with D perhaps TRBD2 (7 bases). Germline V gene lookup returns CDR1 SNHLY and CDR2 FYNNEI. The V and J ends lost 3 bases and 12 bases respectively, with 30 bases between them. This CDR3 is built from 18 residues. The CDR3 sequence is CASSDKMGGPIVTYGQFF. CDR3 DNA sequence: TGTGCCAGCAGTGATAAGATGGGGGGGCCGATAGTGACATATGGGCAGTTCTTC.

This chain joins TRBV5-1 and TRBJ2-3; no firm D call. Germline CDR1 and CDR2: SGHRS and YFSETQ. V was trimmed by 4 bases and J by 2 bases, leaving 5 bases between them. There are 12 residues in the CDR3. The chain's CDR3 is CASSRTTDTQYF. The CDR3 nucleotides read TGCGCCAGCAGCAGGACCACAGATACGCAGTATTTT.

The CDR3 region has the DNA TGTGCCATCAGTGATTATGGAGGGGGAGAGACCCAGTACTTC. As protein: CAISDYGGGETQYF. The genes are TRBV10-3 and TRBJ2-5, with D perhaps TRBD1 or TRBD2 (6 bases each). The V end was cut by 3 bases, the J end by 4 bases, with 12 bases between. The CDR3 has 14 amino acids. The V gene's germline CDR1 is ENHRY and CDR2 SYGVKD.

This chain uses TRBV18 with TRBJ1-1; TRBD1 matches at 7 bases. The CDR3 totals 15 residues. In germline, CDR1 is KGHSH, CDR2 LQKENI. Trimming took 0 bases from V and 1 from J; bases not matched to a gene: 2. The CDR3 protein is CASSPPDRANTEAFF. The CDR3, as DNA: TGTGCCAGCTCACCACCAGACAGGGCGAACACTGAAGCTTTCTTT. The full variable domain, its missing parts supplied by reference TRBV18 and TRBJ1-1, is NAGVMQNPRHLVRRRGQEARLRCSPMKGHSHVYWYRQLPEEGLKFMVYLQKENIIDESGMPKERFSAEFPKEGPSILRIQQVVRGDSAAYFCASSPPDRANTEAFFGQGTRLTVV.

In this sample, this clone turned up a few times. This chain connects TRBV27 to TRBJ2-1; 7 bases match TRBD2. J was trimmed by 15 bases and V by 0 bases; bases with no gene match: 8. The CDR3 length is 13 residues. Germline V gene sequence: CDR1 MNHEY, CDR2 SMNVEV (reference sequence). The CDR3 DNA reads as TGTGCCAGCAGTTTATCGGGGACTACCCCGCCGTTCTTC. Its protein product is CASSLSGTTPPFF.

The chain has TRBV10-3 and TRBJ2-7; the match to TRBD1 covers 7 bases. The V gene's germline CDR1 is ENHRY and CDR2 SYGVKD. V was pared by 5 bases and J by 2 bases, with 6 bases of the junction left unmatched. This CDR3 is 14 amino acids long. For the CDR3, the DNA is TGTGCCATCAGTCCGGGACAGAACACCTACGAGCAGTACTTC. Encoded protein: CAISPGQNTYEQYF.

The CDR3 loop is CASSDRGLREQYF. The CDR3 bases are TGTGCCAGCAGTGACAGGGGGCTGAGGGAGCAGTACTTC. V gene TRBV6-1 combines with J gene TRBJ2-7, with 8 bases matching TRBD1. CDR1 and CDR2 (germline): MNHNS, SASEGT. The CDR3 is made up of 13 amino acids. With V trimmed by 3 bases and J by 7 bases, 5 bases remained unmatched.